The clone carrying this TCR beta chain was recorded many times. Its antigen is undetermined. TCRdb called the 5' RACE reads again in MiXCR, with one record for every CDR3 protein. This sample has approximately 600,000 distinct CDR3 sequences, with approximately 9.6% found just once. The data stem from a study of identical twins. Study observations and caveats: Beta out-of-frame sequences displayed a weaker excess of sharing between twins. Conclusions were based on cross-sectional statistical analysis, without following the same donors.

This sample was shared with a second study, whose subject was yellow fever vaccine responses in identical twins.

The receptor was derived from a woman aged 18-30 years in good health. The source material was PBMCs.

The CDR3 DNA is TGCGCCAGCAGCTCTGACGGTTACGAGCAGTACTTC. Translation: CASSSDGYEQYF. The chain recombines TRBV5-1 with TRBJ2-7; unclear D gene. The CDR3 loop spans 12 amino acids. The germline V gene has CDR1 SGHRS and CDR2 YFSETQ. V was shortened by 3 bases and J by 4 bases, with 8 bases between the two germline ends.